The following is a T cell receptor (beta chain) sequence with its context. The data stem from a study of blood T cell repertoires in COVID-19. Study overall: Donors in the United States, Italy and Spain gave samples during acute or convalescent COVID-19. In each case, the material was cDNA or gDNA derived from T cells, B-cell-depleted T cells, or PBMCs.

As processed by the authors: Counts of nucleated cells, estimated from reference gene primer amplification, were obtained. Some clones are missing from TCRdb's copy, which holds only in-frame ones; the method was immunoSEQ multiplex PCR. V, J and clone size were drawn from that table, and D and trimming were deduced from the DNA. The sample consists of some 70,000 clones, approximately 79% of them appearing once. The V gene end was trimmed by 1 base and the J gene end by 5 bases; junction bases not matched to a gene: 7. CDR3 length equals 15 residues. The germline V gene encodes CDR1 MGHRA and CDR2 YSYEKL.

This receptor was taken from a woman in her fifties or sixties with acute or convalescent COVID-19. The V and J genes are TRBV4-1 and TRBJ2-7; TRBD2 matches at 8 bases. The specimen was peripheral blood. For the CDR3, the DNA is TGCGCCAGCAGCCAAGTTACGGGGGGGCTCGACGAGCAGTACTTC. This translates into CASSQVTGGLDEQYF.